Listed here are 19 T cell receptor beta chains from one sample, sequenced in a study of patients and donors after allogeneic stem cell transplantation. In TCRdb, the RT-PCR reads were re-called with MiXCR into one record per CDR3 protein. The data contain a few thousand distinct CDR3 sequences, about 3.7% of them seen just once; the ten biggest clones take up roughly 36%. The material sequenced was blood, either unsorted or a sorted T cell fraction (not recorded which). Source of these receptors: a human donor who was either an allogeneic HSCT recipient or a stem cell or donor lymphocyte infusion donor (not recorded which). It is not recorded whose cells these are; they may come from a transplant donor.

There are many counts of this clonotype. This sequence joins TRBV5-5 and TRBJ2-2; D is uncertain. Trimming removed 6 bases at V and 7 bases at J, with 22 bases between. The CDR3 has 16 residues. The V gene's germline CDR1 is SGHKS and CDR2 YYEKEE (reference sequence). CDR3 loop: CASTPSNGVSFGELFF. CDR3 coding DNA: TGTGCCAGCACCCCTTCTAATGGGGTTTCCTTCGGGGAGCTGTTTTTT.

This clonotype has more than one count but fewer than ten. The V call is TRBV6-5, the J call TRBJ2-5, with 13 bases identical to TRBD2. CDR1 is MNHEY and CDR2 is SVGAGI in the germline V gene. The CDR3 contains 17 residues. Trimming took 0 bases from V and 7 from J; bases not matched to a gene: 8. The CDR3: CASSYSFGLAGEATQYF. CDR3 nucleotides: TGTGCCAGCAGTTACTCTTTTGGACTAGCGGGAGAGGCGACCCAGTACTTC.

This clonotype rates as large. The chain has TRBV11-2 and TRBJ1-2; 8 nucleotides line up with TRBD1. The V segment lost 3 bases and the J segment 7 bases; nucleotides outside the gene matches: 7. The CDR3 is 14 residues long. Germline CDR1 reads SGHAT; CDR2 reads FQNNGV. CDR3 sequence reads: CASSLDRVAGGYTF. DNA of the CDR3: TGTGCCAGCAGCTTGGACAGGGTTGCCGGTGGCTACACCTTC.

This clonotype was recorded many times. The genes are TRBV28 and TRBJ1-3; D gene unclear. The CDR3 is made up of 14 amino acids. V shed 7 bases and J shed 1 base, with 11 bases lying between them. Germline loops: CDR1 MDHEN, CDR2 SYDVKM. The CDR3 DNA sequence: TGTGCCAGCATCCCTTCGGGTTCTGGAAACACCATATATTTT. Amino acid sequence: CASIPSGSGNTIYF.

This clonotype has ten or more counts. The chain employs TRBV5-6 and TRBJ1-1, with D unresolved. Per the germline V gene, CDR1 is SGHDT and CDR2 is YYEEEE. The CDR3 sequence is 14 residues long. The V and J ends lost 2 bases and 1 base respectively, with 9 bases between them. CDR3 bases: TGTGCCAGCAGCTTTGTGTTGCAGAACACTGAAGCTTTCTTT. It yields the protein CASSFVLQNTEAFF.

Regarding this clonotype: This may arise from a read error, as a much more abundant clone is one base away. The V gene is TRBV13, the J gene TRBJ2-1; no firm D call. Germline V gene data show CDR1 as PRHDT and CDR2 as FYEKMQ (reference sequence). CDR3 length equals 12 residues. CDR3 coding DNA: TGTGCCAGAAGCTCTATGATTTCCGAGCAGTTCTTC. Its translation is CARSSMISEQFF.

This clonotype was seen many times. The chain joins TRBV6-5 to TRBJ2-7; no reliable D call. From germline, CDR1 is MNHEY and CDR2 SVGAGI. V was trimmed by 0 bases and J by 7 bases, leaving 19 bases between them. This CDR3 is 16 amino acids long. Here the CDR3 reads CASSYSGRPYPGEQYF. CDR3 DNA sequence: TGTGCCAGCAGTTACTCGGGTCGGCCCTACCCCGGAGAGCAGTACTTC.

This clonotype showed up many times. The rearrangement uses TRBV29-1 and TRBJ1-1, with 10 bases lining up with TRBD1. Germline V CDR1 and CDR2: SQVTM, ANQGSEA. V dropped 7 bases and J dropped 4; count of bases not matched to a gene: 9. This CDR3 contains 14 residues. Here the CDR3 reads CSAATGQGGTEAFF. The CDR3 region has the DNA TGCAGCGCCGCCACCGGACAGGGGGGCACTGAAGCTTTCTTT.

This clonotype was seen at least ten times. The V and J genes are TRBV28 and TRBJ1-2; D ambiguous. The germline V and J ends were trimmed by 5 bases and 4 bases, with 17 bases remaining between them. The CDR3 totals 15 residues. In germline, CDR1 is MDHEN, CDR2 SYDVKM. CDR3 coding DNA: TGTGCCAGCAGTAACGGAGACCGAAAGGGCTATGGCTACACCTTC. This translates into CASSNGDRKGYGYTF.

This clonotype was seen ten or more times. V gene TRBV20-1 combines with J gene TRBJ1-1, with D tentatively TRBD1 (5 bases). The V and J ends lost 0 bases and 0 bases respectively, with 11 bases between them. Germline CDR1 and CDR2: DFQATT and SNEGSKA (reference sequence). This CDR3 spans 15 amino acids. The CDR3 spells CSARDGAGLNTEAFF. The CDR3 region has the DNA TGCAGTGCTAGAGATGGGGCCGGGTTGAACACTGAAGCTTTCTTT.

In regard to this clonotype: Its ends do not fully match the called genes, so a read error is possible. The chain employs TRBV7-7 and TRBJ2-5, with 8 bases matching TRBD2. CDR3 size: 15 residues. In germline, CDR1 is SSHAT, CDR2 FNYEAQ (reference sequence). Here the CDR3 reads CASSESGSSLKTQYF. CDR3 coding DNA: TGTGCTAGCAGCGAAAGCGGGAGTAGTTTAAAGACCCAGTACTTC.

Many counts were recorded for this clonotype. This chain joins TRBV21-1 and TRBJ1-2; the table's D call, TRBD1, was not checked against the DNA. TRBV21-1 is marked as a pseudogene. CDR3 length: 13 residues. The CDR3 loop reads CASATGAWNGYTF. In DNA, the CDR3 is TGTGCCAGCGCTACAGGGGCCTGGAATGGCTACACCTTC.

This clonotype was counted many times. The chain joins TRBV29-1 to TRBJ1-5; the match to TRBD1 covers 9 bases. The germline CDR1 and CDR2 sequences are SQVTM and ANQGSEA. V lost 7 bases to trimming and J lost 5 bases; unmatched junction nucleotides: 9. The length of the CDR3 is 14 residues. The CDR3 region has the DNA TGCAGCGCTATTACAGGGGGCTCCGATCAGCCCCAGCATTTT. Protein product: CSAITGGSDQPQHF.

This clonotype has at least ten counts. This rearrangement joins TRBV19 to TRBJ2-7; 9 bases agree with TRBD2. The germline CDR1 and CDR2 sequences are LNHDA and SQIVND (reference sequence). The CDR3 is made up of 16 amino acids. V trimming: 0 bases; J trimming: 3 bases; junction bases outside the gene matches: 6. CDR3 in amino acids: CASSIDSGRGFYEQYF. CDR3 DNA: TGTGCCAGTAGTATAGATAGCGGGAGAGGTTTCTACGAGCAGTACTTC.

This clonotype was observed at least ten times. This chain uses TRBV4-1 with TRBJ1-2; D unresolved. Germline CDR1 reads MGHRA; CDR2 reads YSYEKL. V was shortened by 1 base and J by 4 bases, with 16 bases between the two germline ends. The CDR3 extends over 16 amino acids. The CDR3 DNA reads TGCGCCAGCAGCCAAGGACACAGAGATCCGGGCTATGGCTACACCTTC. It yields the protein CASSQGHRDPGYGYTF.

The genes are TRBV18 and TRBJ2-7; 7 nucleotides line up with TRBD2. CDR3 length: 15 residues. Germline V gives CDR1 KGHSH, CDR2 LQKENI. Trimming cost V 5 bases and J 0 bases; bases outside gene matches: 7. CDR3 in DNA: TGTGCCAGCTCAAGTCCTAGCGGTTCCTCCTACGAGCAGTACTTC. It is translated as CASSSPSGSSYEQYF.

Many counts were recorded for this clonotype. The chain recombines TRBV15 with TRBJ1-1, with D tentatively TRBD1 (5 bases). This CDR3 is 13 amino acids long. Germline V gene sequence: CDR1 LNHNV, CDR2 YYDKDF (reference sequence). The V and J ends lost 9 bases and 1 base respectively, with 12 bases between them. The CDR3 sequence: CATTPGPNTEAFF. CDR3 bases: TGTGCCACTACTCCGGGGCCGAACACTGAAGCTTTCTTT.

This clonotype is medium-sized (0.01 to 0.1%). V usage is TRBV20-1 and J usage is TRBJ1-4, with 9 bases that match TRBD1. The trim removed 0 bases at V and 6 bases at J, leaving 8 bases unmatched. This CDR3 is 16 amino acids long. Germline CDR1 reads DFQATT; CDR2 reads SNEGSKA (reference sequence). The CDR3 protein is CSARDSSTGGYEKLFF. The DNA of the CDR3 is TGCAGTGCTAGAGATTCGTCGACAGGGGGGTATGAAAAACTGTTTTTT.

This clonotype was detected many times. V gene TRBV18 combines with J gene TRBJ1-6; 9 bases match TRBD1. V was pared by 3 bases and J by 10 bases, with 4 bases of the junction left unmatched. Germline-derived CDR1 and CDR2 are KGHSH and LQKENI. The CDR3 is made up of 14 amino acids. In nucleotides, the CDR3 is TGTGCCAGCTCACCGGGACAGGGACAATCACCCCTCCACTTT. This translates into CASSPGQGQSPLHF. Full variable domain (outside the CDR3, taken from reference TRBV18 and TRBJ1-6): NAGVMQNPRHLVRRRGQEARLRCSPMKGHSHVYWYRQLPEEGLKFMVYLQKENIIDESGMPKERFSAEFPKEGPSILRIQQVVRGDSAAYFCASSPGQGQSPLHFGNGTRLTVT.